These 5 T cell receptor beta chains were all obtained from the same sample, sequenced in a study of beta chain features in type 1 diabetes. Study results and limitations: Among patients with Type 1 diabetes, TCRB CDR3s were moderately but significantly shorter in every one of the four CD4+ subsets.

All of the isolated RNA was reverse transcribed, so expressed TCRB transcripts were sequenced. Clones were read by immunoSEQ multiplex PCR, and TCRdb kept only the in-frame ones, dropping some. Seen here are approximately 730,000 clones, roughly 13% observed once, and the top ten hold 0.022%. These receptors lack a known antigen. Sequenced sample: naive CD4+ T cells from blood. The source of these receptors is a man in his late teens or twenties with type 1 diabetes.

In regard to this clone: This CDR3 is also generated by other DNA sequences in the sample. The chain is built from TRBV6-5 and TRBJ1-1; D is perhaps TRBD1 (5 bases). The V gene's germline CDR1 is MNHEY and CDR2 SVGAGI. Trimming removed 0 bases from V and 5 bases from J, with 7 bases in between. The CDR3 extends over 13 amino acids. The DNA of the CDR3 is TGTGCCAGCAGTTACTCGAAGGGGACTGAAGCTTTCTTT. Translating gives CASSYSKGTEAFF.

The J gene is TRBJ2-1, the V gene TRBV18; D uncertain. There are 14 residues in the CDR3. CDR1 and CDR2 from the germline V gene are KGHSH and LQKENI. V lost 3 bases and J 3 bases, leaving 9 bases between the germline ends. The CDR3 DNA reads TGTGCCAGCTCACCCTCCGACATCTACAATGAGCAGTTCTTC. This translates into CASSPSDIYNEQFF.

This sequence joins TRBV7-2 and TRBJ2-1; 9 bases map to TRBD2. This CDR3 has 15 residues. CDR1 is SGHTA and CDR2 is FQGNSA in the germline V gene. With 0 bases clipped from V and 5 bases from J, the junction kept 2 bases outside the gene matches. The chain's CDR3 is CASSLAAGGHNEQFF. CDR3 nucleotides: TGTGCCAGCAGCTTAGCAGCGGGGGGCCACAATGAGCAGTTCTTC.

This clone was counted between two and nine times. The V gene is TRBV29-1, the J gene TRBJ1-3; D gene uncertain. Trimming stripped 2 bases from V and 4 bases from J, with 9 bases between. Germline V lookup: CDR1 SQVTM, CDR2 ANQGSEA. The CDR3 length is 13 residues. The CDR3 DNA reads as TGCAGCGTTGAAATAGGGAACGGAAACACCATATATTTT. Translation: CSVEIGNGNTIYF.

This clone has just a few counts. This chain uses TRBV5-4 with TRBJ1-2; no definite D call. Germline-derived CDR1 and CDR2 are SGHNT and YYREEE (reference sequence). V gave up 0 bases and J gave up 1 base, with 4 bases separating them. The CDR3 extends over 13 amino acids. CDR3 bases: TGTGCCAGCAGCTTGGACGTTAACTATGGCTACACCTTC. Translated: CASSLDVNYGYTF.